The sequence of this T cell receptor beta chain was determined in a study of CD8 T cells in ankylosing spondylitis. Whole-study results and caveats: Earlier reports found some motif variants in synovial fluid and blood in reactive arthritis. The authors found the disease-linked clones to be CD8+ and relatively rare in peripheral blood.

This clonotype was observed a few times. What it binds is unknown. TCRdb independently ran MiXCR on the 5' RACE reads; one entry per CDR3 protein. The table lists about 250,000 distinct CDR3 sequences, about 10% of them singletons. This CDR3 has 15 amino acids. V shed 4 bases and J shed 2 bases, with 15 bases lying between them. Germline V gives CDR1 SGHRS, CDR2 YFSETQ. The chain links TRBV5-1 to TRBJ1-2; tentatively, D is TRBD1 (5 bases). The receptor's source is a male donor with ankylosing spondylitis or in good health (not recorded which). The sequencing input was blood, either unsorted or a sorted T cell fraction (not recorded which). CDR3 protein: CASSPVGDGNYGYTF. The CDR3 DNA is TGCGCCAGCAGCCCCGTGGGGGACGGAAACTATGGCTACACCTTC.